The rows below give T cell receptor beta chains drawn from one sample of a study of control samples from healthy donors and cancer patients. The repertoire was sequenced with immunoSEQ multiplex PCR; TCRdb's copy has only in-frame clones and lacks some. Here the sample spans approximately 100,000 clones, roughly 88% being singletons. Specimen: blood. These TCRs come from a young man in good health. The CDR3 runs from the conserved cysteine through the conserved F or W. A D gene is named only where the DNA matches it firmly. Size is stated for part of the rows, as once, few or many counts, or as a class when the clone is expanded.

>TRBV24-1|.|TRBJ2-3|TRBD1
CATSAPAGTGDADTQYF
TGTGCCACCAGTGCCCCCGCCGGGACAGGGGATGCGGATACGCAGTATTTT
>TRBV7-9|.|TRBJ2-7|.
CASSSGQSSYEQYF
TGTGCCAGCAGCTCGGGCCAGAGCTCCTACGAGCAGTACTTC
>TRBV21-1|.|TRBJ2-1|.
CASSEKTSDPSYNEQFF
TGTGCCAGCAGCGAGAAAACTAGCGATCCTTCCTACAATGAGCAGTTCTTC
>TRBV5-6|.|TRBJ1-1|TRBD1
CASSSPVQGAGTEAFF
TGTGCCAGCAGCTCGCCGGTTCAGGGGGCGGGCACTGAAGCTTTCTTT
>TRBV10-1|.|TRBJ2-5|.
CASSEGAGGLQESQYF
TGCGCCAGCAGTGAGGGTGCAGGGGGACTCCAAGAGAGCCAGTACTTC
>TRBV7-9|.|TRBJ1-2|.
CASSHGTTGNYGYTF
TGTGCCAGCAGCCACGGTACTACGGGGAACTATGGCTACACCTTC
>TRBV5-1|few|TRBJ2-7|TRBD1
CASSPAGTGKPHSSYEQYF
TGCGCCAGCAGCCCGGCCGGGACAGGGAAGCCCCACAGCTCCTACGAGCAGTACTTC
>TRBV7-9|once|TRBJ2-7|.
CASSPRDGSYEQYF
TGTGCCAGCAGCCCGCGGGATGGCTCCTACGAGCAGTACTTC
>TRBV19|.|TRBJ2-1|TRBD2
CASSMAGVFEQFF
TGTGCCAGTAGTATGGCGGGAGTATTTGAGCAGTTCTTC
>TRBV28|.|TRBJ1-5|TRBD1
CASSLFMDRGQPQHF
TGTGCCAGCAGTTTATTCATGGACAGGGGTCAGCCCCAGCATTTT
>TRBV30|once|TRBJ1-3|.
CAWSPSLVNTIYF
TGTGCCTGGAGTCCCTCTCTGGTAAACACCATATATTTT
>TRBV19|.|TRBJ2-2|.
CASSALGVNMNTGELFF
TGTGCCAGTAGTGCTTTGGGGGTAAATATGAACACCGGGGAGCTGTTTTTT
>TRBV3-1/TRBV3-2|.|TRBJ2-5|.
CASSQDAGFVKTQYF
TGTGCCAGCAGCCAAGATGCAGGGTTTGTGAAGACCCAGTACTTC
>TRBV19|.|TRBJ1-1|.
CASTPPSHTEAFF
TGTGCCAGTACCCCCCCCTCACACACTGAAGCTTTCTTT
>TRBV4-2|few|TRBJ2-7|.
CASSQVGSTYEQYF
TGTGCCAGCAGCCAAGTGGGATCGACCTACGAGCAGTACTTC
>TRBV5-1|.|TRBJ1-1|.
CASSLDINTEAFF
TGCGCCAGCAGCTTGGACATAAACACTGAAGCTTTCTTT
>TRBV28|.|TRBJ2-7|.
CASSIIYEQYF
TGTGCCAGCAGCATCATCTACGAGCAGTACTTC
>TRBV7-3|.|TRBJ2-5|.
CASSLQVAETQYF
TGTGCCAGCAGCTTACAGGTTGCGGAGACCCAGTACTTC
>TRBV9|.|TRBJ1-6|.
CASSPRTGPDNSPLHF
TGTGCCAGCAGCCCACGAACAGGGCCAGATAATTCACCCCTCCACTTT
>TRBV5-1|.|TRBJ1-2|.
CASSLTAQGSDGYTF
TGCGCCAGCAGCTTGACCGCGCAGGGTTCGGATGGCTACACCTTC
>TRBV28|few|TRBJ2-6|TRBD1
CASSRDRDSSGANVLTF
TGTGCCAGCAGTAGGGACAGAGATAGCTCTGGGGCCAACGTCCTGACTTTC
>TRBV7-2|once|TRBJ1-4|.
CASTPGFATNEKLFF
TGTGCCAGCACCCCCGGGTTTGCAACTAATGAAAAACTGTTTTTT
>TRBV28|.|TRBJ1-6|.
CAIKGVNNSPPHF
TGTGCCATCAAGGGGGTAAACAATTCACCCCCCCACTTT
>TRBV7-9|.|TRBJ2-2|TRBD1
CASNSGDRVAGELFF
TGTGCCAGCAATTCAGGAGACAGGGTCGCCGGGGAGCTGTTTTTT
>TRBV6-5|once|TRBJ2-7|.
CASTTRSAPVYEQYF
TGTGCCAGCACAACACGGTCAGCCCCAGTCTACGAGCAGTACTTC
>TRBV6-5|.|TRBJ2-7|.
CASSLRGQAYEQYF
TGTGCCAGCAGCCTACGGGGGCAGGCCTACGAGCAGTACTTC
>TRBV9|.|TRBJ2-7|.
CASSPEAYSLRQYF
TGTGCCAGCAGCCCAGAAGCCTATAGCTTACGGCAGTACTTC
>TRBV27|.|TRBJ1-5|.
CASSLRSSNQPQHF
TGTGCCAGCAGCCTCAGGAGTAGCAATCAGCCCCAGCATTTT
>TRBV27|.|TRBJ1-6|.
CASRLTGNSPLHF
TGTGCCAGCAGACTGACAGGCAATTCACCCCTCCACTTT
>TRBV21-1|.|TRBJ2-7|.
CASSKTGQNFYEQYF
TGTGCCAGCAGCAAAACGGGACAGAACTTCTACGAGCAGTACTTC
>TRBV19|.|TRBJ1-4|.
CASSIEGGLGNEKLFF
TGTGCCAGTAGTATAGAGGGGGGACTCGGTAATGAAAAACTGTTTTTT
>TRBV6-5|.|TRBJ2-3|.
CASTGGPSTDTQYF
TGTGCCAGCACGGGCGGACCTAGCACAGATACGCAGTATTTT
>TRBV6-1|.|TRBJ2-7|.
CASSEAVGKGVYEQYF
TGTGCCAGCAGTGAAGCGGTCGGCAAGGGGGTTTACGAGCAGTACTTC
>TRBV27|.|TRBJ2-5|.
CASSFSRSQETQYF
TGTGCCAGCAGTTTTTCCCGGAGCCAAGAGACCCAGTACTTC
>TRBV11-2|.|TRBJ2-5|TRBD1
CASSSRTGTVETQYF
TGTGCCAGCAGCTCCCGGACAGGGACGGTAGAGACCCAGTACTTC
>TRBV29-1|.|TRBJ2-2|.
CSVLRDTGELFF
TGCAGCGTACTGAGGGACACCGGGGAGCTGTTTTTT
>TRBV19|.|TRBJ1-5|.
CASSIGRGDGPQHF
TGTGCCAGTAGTATTGGACGGGGAGATGGGCCCCAGCATTTT
>TRBV2|few|TRBJ1-5|.
CASSGEGSWNQPQHF
TGTGCCAGCAGTGGAGAAGGTAGTTGGAATCAGCCCCAGCATTTT
>TRBV25-1|.|TRBJ1-1|TRBD1
CASSELGTGRETEAFF
TGTGCCAGCAGTGAATTGGGGACAGGGAGGGAAACTGAAGCTTTCTTT
>TRBV14|.|TRBJ2-2|.
CASSQISAVTGELFF
TGTGCCAGCAGCCAAATCTCGGCTGTCACCGGGGAGCTGTTTTTT
>TRBV24-1|.|TRBJ1-4|TRBD1
CATSDPGQGEKLFF
TGTGCCACCAGTGACCCGGGACAGGGTGAAAAACTGTTTTTT
>TRBV27|.|TRBJ1-4|.
CASSFLGTQTNEKLFF
TGTGCCAGCAGTTTTCTCGGGACCCAAACTAATGAAAAACTGTTTTTT
>TRBV19|.|TRBJ2-1|TRBD2
CASSIGRNEQFF
TGTGCCAGTAGTATCGGGAGGAATGAGCAGTTCTTC
>TRBV13|.|TRBJ2-3|TRBD2
CASSHIAGATSTDTQYF
TGTGCCAGCAGCCATATAGCGGGAGCGACCTCCACAGATACGCAGTATTTT
>TRBV7-9|.|TRBJ2-1|TRBD2
CASSPSSGPSSYNEQFF
TGTGCCAGCAGCCCAAGTAGCGGGCCAAGCTCCTACAATGAGCAGTTCTTC
>TRBV20-1|.|TRBJ2-3|.
CSASSLGRGGSDTQYF
TGCAGTGCTAGTTCCCTCGGAAGGGGAGGATCAGATACGCAGTATTTT
>TRBV9|.|TRBJ1-4|.
CASSADPGTGNEKLFF
TGTGCCAGCAGCGCAGACCCTGGGACGGGTAATGAAAAACTGTTTTTT